The present TCR beta chain was sequenced within a study of blood T cell repertoires in COVID-19. Overall study context: The United States, Italy and Spain supplied acute and convalescent COVID-19 samples. T cells, B-cell-depleted T cells, or PBMCs supplied cDNA or gDNA.

As processed by the authors: Amplification of reference gene primers was used by the study to estimate nucleated cell counts. Sequencing was performed with immunoSEQ multiplex PCR; in TCRdb, only in-frame clones are kept and a portion is missing. V and J calls and clone size are as listed in that table; D and trimming were resolved from the DNA. The sample has 140,000 to 150,000 clones, 80% to 90% seen once. This clone was picked up one time. The TCR was taken from a woman aged 45-65 years with active or convalescent COVID-19. The specimen was peripheral blood.

CDR3 sequence (DNA): TGTGCCAGCAGCTCCAGACCCTATACTAGCGACCCTAGCACAGATACGCAGTATTTT. Residues: CASSSRPYTSDPSTDTQYF. The chain is built from TRBV11-2 and TRBJ2-3; TRBD2 agrees at 7 bases. The CDR3 consists of 19 residues. Unmatched junction bases numbered 16, after V lost 4 bases and J lost 0 bases. Germline V gives CDR1 SGHAT, CDR2 FQNNGV.